The next 23 T cell receptor beta chains were all read from a single sample in a study of OX40 agonist ivuxolimab in advanced cancers. Libraries were made using the immunoSEQ multiplex PCR assay. Held by TCRdb, this immuneACCESS table contains in-frame sequences only and omits some clones. Under half of the omission traces to an unresolved V gene where checked; the cause of the rest is unknown. The sample contains under 45,000 clones, around 79% of them found a single time. The ten top clones hold approximately 9.9% of the sample. This material consisted of CD4+ or CD8+ T cells sorted from blood, taken in a trial of the OX40 agonist ivuxolimab. The receptors stem from an adult with an advanced solid tumor such as melanoma, head and neck, liver or kidney cancer.

In nucleotides, the CDR3 is TGTGCCAGCGGCCATTTCGGTTCACCCCTCCACTTT. It specifies CASGHFGSPLHF. The rearrangement links TRBV2 to TRBJ1-6; D is unclear. CDR1 SNHLY and CDR2 FYNNEI come from the germline V gene. V was pared by 8 bases and J by 9 bases, with 11 bases between. The CDR3 loop spans 12 amino acids.

This sequence joins TRBV7-2 and TRBJ1-5; 7 bases align to TRBD1. The CDR3 contains 15 residues. Germline assignment: CDR1 SGHTA and CDR2 FQGNSA. J gave up 6 bases and V 4 bases, and 9 bases lay outside the gene matches. This chain's CDR3 is CASSSEGGGGQPQHF. In DNA, the CDR3 is TGTGCCAGCAGCTCAGAGGGAGGGGGCGGTCAGCCCCAGCATTTT.

The genes are TRBV27 and TRBJ1-4, with D perhaps TRBD1 (6 bases). V was shortened by 3 bases and J by 8 bases, with 13 bases between the two germline ends. Germline CDR1 and CDR2: MNHEY and SMNVEV (reference sequence). CDR3 length: 14 residues. The CDR3 DNA is TGTGCCAGCAGTTTCCTACAGGGAAGGGAAAAACTGTTTTTT. Translated, it gives CASSFLQGREKLFF.

V usage is TRBV19 and J usage is TRBJ2-1; D ambiguous. This CDR3 contains 16 residues. V lost 5 bases and J lost 9, with 23 bases in between. The germline V gene has CDR1 LNHDA and CDR2 SQIVND (reference sequence). The CDR3 DNA follows: TGTGCCAGTAGTGTGTTGTATCCCGCGGACGAGTCTGAGCAGTTCTTC. It yields the protein CASSVLYPADESEQFF.

About this clone: Other DNA sequences in this sample translate to the same CDR3. The V gene is TRBV27, the J gene TRBJ1-6; 10 nucleotides match TRBD1. CDR3 length: 15 amino acids. V lost 5 bases, J lost 7 bases, and 5 bases stayed unmatched. Germline V gives CDR1 MNHEY, CDR2 SMNVEV (reference sequence). In nucleotides, the CDR3 is TGTGCCAGCAGTAGAGGGGGACAGGGGAATTCACCCCTCCACTTT. Translation: CASSRGGQGNSPLHF.

A few counts support this clone. This chain links TRBV5-8 with TRBJ2-3; a possible D gene is TRBD1 (6 bases). CDR3 length: 15 residues. V was pared by 2 bases and J by 3 bases, with 13 bases between. Germline CDR1 and CDR2: SGHTS and YDEGEE. DNA for the CDR3: TGTGCCAGCAGCTTACAGGGTATTCTTACAGATACGCAGTATTTT. It codes for CASSLQGILTDTQYF.

V and J are TRBV5-1 and TRBJ2-3; 9 nucleotides agree with TRBD1. V dropped 5 bases and J dropped 6; count of bases not matched to a gene: 7. Looked up from germline, CDR1 is SGHRS and CDR2 is YFSETQ. The CDR3 covers 14 residues. Here the CDR3 DNA reads TGCGCCAGCAGATCGGGACAGGGTACGGATACGCAGTATTTT. Residues: CASRSGQGTDTQYF.

J is TRBJ2-1 and V is TRBV9; no firm D call. From germline, CDR1 is SGDLS and CDR2 YYNGEE. CDR3 length equals 11 residues. Trimming stripped 0 bases from V and 9 bases from J, with 4 bases between. The CDR3 loop reads CASSVGGEQFF. The CDR3 DNA is TGTGCCAGCAGCGTAGGAGGTGAGCAGTTCTTC.

This chain's CDR3 is CSVDGVRDRGHDEQFF. CDR3 DNA: TGCAGCGTTGATGGAGTCCGAGACAGGGGGCATGACGAGCAGTTCTTC. V gene TRBV29-1 combines with J gene TRBJ2-1; 10 nucleotides align to TRBD1. The V gene end was trimmed by 3 bases and the J gene end by 10 bases; junction bases not matched to a gene: 15. CDR3 length equals 16 residues. Per the germline V gene, CDR1 is SQVTM and CDR2 is ANQGSEA.

The chain is built from TRBV2 and TRBJ2-6, with 7 nucleotides matching TRBD2. CDR1 SNHLY and CDR2 FYNNEI come from the germline V gene. The CDR3 totals 14 residues. J lost 1 base, V lost 6 bases, and 0 bases had no gene match. The CDR3 DNA sequence: TGTGCCAGCAGGGGAGGGTCTGGGGCCAACGTCCTGACTTTC. It codes for CASRGGSGANVLTF.

This chain links TRBV29-1 with TRBJ1-2; maybe TRBD1 (5 bases). There are 12 residues in the CDR3. Trimming removed 2 bases from V and 4 bases from J, with 8 bases in between. Germline V CDR1 and CDR2: SQVTM, ANQGSEA. The CDR3 DNA is TGCAGCGTTGAACAGGGCGGCTATGGCTACACCTTC. As protein: CSVEQGGYGYTF.

The chain carries TRBV19 and TRBJ1-2; 11 positions agree with TRBD1. This CDR3 comprises 13 residues. V dropped 7 bases and J dropped 6; count of bases not matched to a gene: 4. CDR1 and CDR2 from the germline V gene are LNHDA and SQIVND (reference sequence). DNA of the CDR3: TGTGCCAGTACCTCGGACAGGGGGCATGGCTACACCTTC. It is translated as CASTSDRGHGYTF.

The CDR3 loop reads CASSWTGRPYEQYF. The CDR3 DNA reads as TGTGCCAGCAGCTGGACAGGGCGCCCCTACGAGCAGTACTTC. This chain joins TRBV5-8 and TRBJ2-7; TRBD1 matches at 8 bases. CDR1 and CDR2 (germline): SGHTS, YDEGEE. V lost 3 bases and J lost 2; bases outside the gene matches: 4. The CDR3 extends over 14 amino acids.

V is TRBV7-2 and J is TRBJ1-1; D is unclear. This CDR3 has 12 residues. V dropped 1 base and J dropped 6 bases, with 6 bases sitting between them. CDR1 and CDR2 from the germline V gene are SGHTA and FQGNSA. The CDR3 reads CASSLGIAEAFF. The CDR3 DNA sequence: TGTGCCAGCAGCTTAGGTATTGCTGAAGCTTTCTTT.

The V and J genes are TRBV14 and TRBJ1-5; TRBD1 might be the D (5 bases). The CDR3 extends over 14 amino acids. Germline V gene data show CDR1 as SGHDN and CDR2 as FVKESK. V lost 2 bases and J 7 bases, leaving 12 bases between the germline ends. CDR3 nucleotides: TGTGCCAGCAGCCAACGAGGGGCAGTGCAGCCCCAGCATTTT. Protein: CASSQRGAVQPQHF.

This clone was counted a few times. The chain carries TRBV28 and TRBJ1-2, with 7 nucleotides matching TRBD1. The CDR3 has 16 residues. The germline CDR1 and CDR2 sequences are MDHEN and SYDVKM. The ends lost 5 bases at V and 2 bases at J; junction bases unmatched: 11. The CDR3 DNA follows: TGTGCCAGCAGTCCACCGTACAGGGGCGGCAACTATGGCTACACCTTC. As protein: CASSPPYRGGNYGYTF.

The rearrangement links TRBV4-1 to TRBJ1-2, with TRBD1 identical over 7 bases. The V and J ends lost 0 bases and 7 bases, in that order; junction bases with no gene match: 14. Germline CDR1 is MGHRA and CDR2 is YSYEKL. The CDR3 is 17 amino acids. The CDR3 DNA follows: TGCGCCAGCAGCCAAGATCACTGGACAGGCCTAAGGGGTGGCTACACCTTC. This translates into CASSQDHWTGLRGGYTF.

The gene calls are TRBV29-1 and TRBJ2-7, with 8 bases identical to TRBD1. After removal of 3 bases from V and 3 bases from J, the junction contained 10 bases not matched to a gene. This CDR3 is built from 15 residues. Germline CDR1 reads SQVTM; CDR2 reads ANQGSEA. In nucleotides, the CDR3 is TGCAGCGTTGAGGGGACAGGCTACCAGAGCTACGAGCAGTACTTC. It translates to CSVEGTGYQSYEQYF.

J is TRBJ2-7 and V is TRBV27, with D uncertain. Germline CDR1 and CDR2: MNHEY and SMNVEV (reference sequence). This CDR3 has 15 amino acids. Between the trimmed V and J ends, which lost 1 base and 0 bases, there was a span of 10 bases. CDR3: CASSLFWQPSYEQYF. The CDR3 nucleotides are TGTGCCAGCAGTTTATTCTGGCAGCCCTCCTACGAGCAGTACTTC.

J is TRBJ2-5 and V is TRBV19; D gene uncertain. The J call may be in error: the DNA end matches TRBJ2-7 better. Germline V gene data show CDR1 as LNHDA and CDR2 as SQIVND (reference sequence). The CDR3 totals 15 residues. CDR3 sequence reads: CASSIDAYISYEQYF. The CDR3 nucleotides are TGTGCCAGTAGTATAGACGCATACATCTCCTACGAGCAGTACTTC.

The chain uses TRBV30 and TRBJ1-1, with D possibly matching TRBD1 (6 bases). The CDR3 sequence is 13 residues long. V was pared by 4 bases and J by 3 bases, with 12 bases between. In germline, CDR1 is GTSNPN, CDR2 SVGIG (reference sequence). The CDR3 here is CAWTGARDTEAFF. The CDR3 DNA follows: TGTGCCTGGACAGGGGCTCGCGACACTGAAGCTTTCTTT.

This CDR3 is CASSPFAQGGYTF. Here the CDR3 DNA reads TGTGCCAGCAGCCCCTTTGCCCAGGGAGGCTACACCTTC. The gene calls are TRBV7-2 and TRBJ1-2, with D possibly TRBD1 on 5 matching bases. There are 13 residues in the CDR3. V was cut by 5 bases and J by 8 bases, with 15 bases left in between. CDR1 and CDR2 from the germline V gene are SGHTA and FQGNSA. The full variable domain, in which reference TRBV7-2 and TRBJ1-2 provide the parts outside the CDR3, is GAGVSQSPSNKVTEKGKDVELRCDPISGHTALYWYRQSLGQGLEFLIYFQGNSAPDKSGLPSDRFSAERTGGSVSTLTIQRTQQEDSAVYLCASSPFAQGGYTFGSGTRLTVV.

V usage is TRBV2 and J usage is TRBJ2-1, with TRBD2 matching over 8 bases. This CDR3 is built from 14 residues. With V trimmed by 6 bases and J by 6 bases, 7 bases remained unmatched. Germline loops: CDR1 SNHLY, CDR2 FYNNEI. CDR3 DNA: TGTGCCAGCAGAAGACTAGCGAATCCCAATGAGCAGTTCTTC. Protein product: CASRRLANPNEQFF.